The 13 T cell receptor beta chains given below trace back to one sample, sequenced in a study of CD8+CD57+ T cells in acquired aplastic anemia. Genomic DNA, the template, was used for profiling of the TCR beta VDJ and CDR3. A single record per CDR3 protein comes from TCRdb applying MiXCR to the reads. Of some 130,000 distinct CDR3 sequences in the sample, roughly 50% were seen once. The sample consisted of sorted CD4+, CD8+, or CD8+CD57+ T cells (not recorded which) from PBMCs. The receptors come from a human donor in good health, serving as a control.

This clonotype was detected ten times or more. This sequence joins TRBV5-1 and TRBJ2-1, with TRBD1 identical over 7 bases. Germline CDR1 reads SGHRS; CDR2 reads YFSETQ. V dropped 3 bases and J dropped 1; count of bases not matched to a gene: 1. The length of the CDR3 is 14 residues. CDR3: CASSWTGSYNEQFF. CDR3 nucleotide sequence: TGCGCCAGCAGCTGGACAGGTTCCTACAATGAGCAGTTCTTC.

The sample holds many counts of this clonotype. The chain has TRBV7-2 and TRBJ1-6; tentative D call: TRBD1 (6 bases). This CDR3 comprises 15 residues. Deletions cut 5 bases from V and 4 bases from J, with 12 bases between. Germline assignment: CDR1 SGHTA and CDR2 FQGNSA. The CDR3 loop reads CASSIRDIYNSPLHF. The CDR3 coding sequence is TGTGCCAGCAGCATCCGGGACATTTATAATTCACCCCTCCACTTT.

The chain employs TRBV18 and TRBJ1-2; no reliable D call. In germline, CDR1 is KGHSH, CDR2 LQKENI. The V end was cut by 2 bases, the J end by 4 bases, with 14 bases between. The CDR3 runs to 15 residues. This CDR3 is CASSPGFDGSYGYTF. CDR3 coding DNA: TGTGCCAGCTCACCAGGTTTTGACGGCTCCTATGGCTACACCTTC.

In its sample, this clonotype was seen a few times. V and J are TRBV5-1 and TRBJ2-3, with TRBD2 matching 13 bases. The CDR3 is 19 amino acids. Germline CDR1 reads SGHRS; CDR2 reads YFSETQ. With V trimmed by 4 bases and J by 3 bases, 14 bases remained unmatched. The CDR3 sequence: CASSGYPTSGGLRTDTQYF. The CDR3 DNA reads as TGCGCCAGCAGCGGATACCCGACTAGCGGGGGGTTAAGAACAGATACGCAGTATTTT. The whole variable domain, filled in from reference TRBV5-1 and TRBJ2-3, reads KAGVTQTPRYLIKTRGQQVTLSCSPISGHRSVSWYQQTPGQGLQFLFEYFSETQRNKGNFPGRFSGRQFSNSRSEMNVSTLELGDSALYLCASSGYPTSGGLRTDTQYFGPGTRLTVL.

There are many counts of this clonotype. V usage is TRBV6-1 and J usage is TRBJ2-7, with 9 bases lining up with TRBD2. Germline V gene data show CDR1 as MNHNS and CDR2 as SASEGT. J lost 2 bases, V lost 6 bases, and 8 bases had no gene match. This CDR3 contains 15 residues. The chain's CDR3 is CASSTLAGKTYEQYF. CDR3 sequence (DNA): TGTGCCAGCAGCACCCTAGCGGGGAAGACCTACGAGCAGTACTTC.

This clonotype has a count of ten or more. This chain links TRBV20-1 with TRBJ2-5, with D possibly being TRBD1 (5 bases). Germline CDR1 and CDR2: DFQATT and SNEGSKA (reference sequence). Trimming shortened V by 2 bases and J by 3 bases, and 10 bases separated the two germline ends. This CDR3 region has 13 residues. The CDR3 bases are TGCAGTGCTAGACTGGCAGGGAAAGAGACCCAGTACTTC. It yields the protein CSARLAGKETQYF.

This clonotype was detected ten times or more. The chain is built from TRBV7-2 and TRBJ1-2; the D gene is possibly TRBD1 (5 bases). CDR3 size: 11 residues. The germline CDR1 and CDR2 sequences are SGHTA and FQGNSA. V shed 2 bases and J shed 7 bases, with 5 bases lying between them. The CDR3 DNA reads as TGTGCCAGCAGCTTACAGGGTGGCTACACCTTC. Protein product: CASSLQGGYTF.

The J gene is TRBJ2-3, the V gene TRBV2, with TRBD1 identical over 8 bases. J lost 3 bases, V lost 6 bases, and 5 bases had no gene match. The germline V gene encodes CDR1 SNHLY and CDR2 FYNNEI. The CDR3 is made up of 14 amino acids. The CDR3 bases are TGTGCCAGCAGACAAGACAGGGGTACAGATACGCAGTATTTT. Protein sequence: CASRQDRGTDTQYF.

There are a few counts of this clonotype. CDR3 nucleotides: TGCGCCAGCAGCCAAGAGAATTTGGCAGGAGGCCAAGGGCAGTACTTC. This sequence encodes CASSQENLAGGQGQYF. This rearrangement joins TRBV4-1 to TRBJ2-7, with D possibly matching TRBD2 (5 bases). Trimming removed 0 bases at V and 9 bases at J, with 21 bases between. This CDR3 is built from 16 residues. CDR1 is MGHRA, CDR2 YSYEKL, per germline.

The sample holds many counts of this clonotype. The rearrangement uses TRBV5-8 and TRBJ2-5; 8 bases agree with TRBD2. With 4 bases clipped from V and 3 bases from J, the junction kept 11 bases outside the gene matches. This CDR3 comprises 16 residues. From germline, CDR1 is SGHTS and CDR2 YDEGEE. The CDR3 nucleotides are TGTGCCAGCAGCCCCGGGACGGGGGGGGCGGAAGAGACCCAGTACTTC. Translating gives CASSPGTGGAEETQYF.

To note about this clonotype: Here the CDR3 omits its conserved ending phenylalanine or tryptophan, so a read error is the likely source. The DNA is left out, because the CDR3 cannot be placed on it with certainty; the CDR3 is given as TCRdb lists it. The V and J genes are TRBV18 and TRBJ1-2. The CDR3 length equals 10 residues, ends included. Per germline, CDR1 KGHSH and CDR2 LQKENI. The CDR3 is CASSPHPHAS.

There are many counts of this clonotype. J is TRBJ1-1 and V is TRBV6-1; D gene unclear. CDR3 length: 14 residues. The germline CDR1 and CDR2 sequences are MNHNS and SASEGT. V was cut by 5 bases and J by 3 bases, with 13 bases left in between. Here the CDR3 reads CASSRGPLHTEAFF. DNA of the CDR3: TGTGCCAGCAGTCGTGGACCTCTCCACACTGAAGCTTTCTTT.

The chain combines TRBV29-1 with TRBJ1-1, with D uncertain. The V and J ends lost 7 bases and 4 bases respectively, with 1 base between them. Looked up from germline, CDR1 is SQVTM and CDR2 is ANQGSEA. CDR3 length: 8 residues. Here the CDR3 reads CSATEAFF. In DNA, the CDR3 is TGCAGCGCCACTGAAGCTTTCTTT. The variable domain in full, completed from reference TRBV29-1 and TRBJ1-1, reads SAVISQKPSRDICQRGTSLTIQCQVDSQVTMMFWYRQQPGQSLTLIATANQGSEATYESGFVIDKFPISRPNLTFSTLTVSNMSPEDSSIYLCSATEAFFGQGTRLTVV.